This paragraph covers one T cell receptor (beta chain) sequence. Its antigen has not been determined. No much larger clone exists at a distance of one base, and base qualities are not known. Reading from cysteine to phenylalanine, the CDR3 counts 15 amino acids. Left in the record is the CDR3 DNA by itself, 45 bases read in frame from the first base. Trimming costs V 0 bases and J 5 bases, and their ends lie 13 bases apart. CDR1 is given as MNHEY and CDR2 as SVGAGI, both from the germline V gene. The time point label here, explained by the study, means: individuals recovered from natural SARS-CoV-2 infection. This entry comes from a study of Ad26.COV2.S vaccination and SARS-CoV-2 variants (dated by TCRdb to the early 2020s). Concerning the study at large: TCRbeta repertoire sequencing was used to assess the specificity and breadth of SARS-CoV-2-reactive T cell receptors after Ad26.COV2.S vaccination. A total of about 30 samples were included in the TCR-sequenced set, comprising around 19 Ad26.COV2.S vaccine recipients, 5 placebo recipients and 8 SARS-CoV-2 convalescent individuals.

The immunoSEQ Assay was used to sequence TCRbeta CDR3 regions. After extraction, genomic DNA underwent amplification by bias-controlled multiplex PCR, followed by high-throughput sequencing. In the authors' own workflow: To quantify the absolute abundance of every unique TCRbeta CDR3 region, sequences were collapsed and filtered. T cell fraction was estimated by normalizing TCRbeta template counts to usable DNA, with usable DNA measured through amplification of reference genes found in all nucleated cells. Repertoire TCRs were annotated as SARS-CoV-2-specific when V gene, CDR3 amino acid sequence and J gene were exactly matched to a known reactive TCR set. The reference SARS-CoV-2 TCR set was derived from MIRA and filtered for enrichment in COVID-19-positive ImmuneCODE repertoires, a step that removed public or cross-reactive TCRs. Drawing on the MIRA antigens, annotated TCRs were analysed further at the level of specific ORF or position within ORF. Breadth was defined as annotated unique rearrangements over total unique productive rearrangements; depth was the summed frequency of those rearrangements. Group comparisons of TCR breadth used two-sided Wilcoxon rank-sum tests. The table was pulled from immuneACCESS by TCRdb, which kept in-frame rearrangements only. Such tables lose some clones; where checked, under half of the loss comes from unresolved V genes, and the rest has no known cause. Clonal size and the V and J genes are those of that table, whereas D and trimming came from the DNA. A total of some 350,000 clones appear in this sample, roughly 94% of them only once. About 3.9% of the sample lies in the top ten.

What the study reported, not specific to this receptor: It was noted by the authors that total T cell responses may have been underestimated by the TCR breadth and depth analyses. Comparable non-spike TCR breadth was observed between vaccine and placebo recipients, consistent with only spike being contained in the vaccine. Higher spike-specific TCR breadth was observed in Ad26.COV2.S recipients than in placebo recipients (P = 0.0014). Substantial breadth of spike-specific CD8+ and CD4+ T cell responses was reported after vaccination.

The material sequenced was peripheral blood, taken after recovery from COVID-19. The TCR comes from a human donor who had recovered from COVID-19. The V gene is TRBV6-5 and the J gene is TRBJ1-1; the D gene identity is not certain. The DNA reads TGTGCCAGCAGTTACTCCGTCTTGAGATGGACTGAAGCTTTCTTT. It codes for CASSYSVLRWTEAFF.